The present T cell receptor beta chain was sequenced within a study of shared clonotypes between healthy human individuals (dated by TCRdb to 2020 to 2022). Background for the entire study: The cohort included three men and two women between 18 and 49 years of age. Per donor, three plates each were used for CD4 naive and CD4 memory, two for CD8 naive, and one for CD8 memory. To estimate repertoire size and how much clonotypes are shared between individuals, the study performed deep sequencing of blood TCR repertoires from about five healthy adults. To increase sequencing depth and limit assay-specific biases, different laboratories used diverse techniques to prepare libraries and sequence TCR repertoires. Between about 0.85 and 8.9 billion PBMCs per donor were obtained by leukapheresis.

Using the deep immunoSEQ assay, multiplex PCR amplified TCR CDR3 regions from genomic DNA. Extracted genomic DNA from each cell subset was distributed evenly across all wells of several immunoSEQ 96-well plates, and each plate was treated as a replicate. For sorted subsets, around 200 ng genomic DNA, equal to 30,000 or so T cell genomes, was loaded into each replicate PCR. The purified libraries were quantified using a Qubit 3.0 fluorometer, sized with a Bioanalyzer 2100, and then quantified again using the KAPA Library Quantification kit. Every immunoSEQ 96-well plate was sequenced on a separate single-read 150-cycle Illumina NextSeq 550 flow cell. The paper's processing steps were these. Because only junctional sequences without quality scores were contained in the immunoSEQ output, filtering matching that applied to full-length reads could not be performed. Sequences were annotated with PyIR, a Python wrapper for IgBLAST v1.9, and V/J genes and CDR3 were assigned using IMGT germline references. Reads were filtered out if the reads had weak V/J assignments (E-value above 1e-6), no CDR3, stop codons, out-of-frame junctions, or ambiguous translated residues. V3J clonotypes were defined as sequences sharing the same inferred V gene, J gene, and CDR3 amino acid sequence. To compute the percentage overlap between repertoires, the number of shared unique clonotypes was divided by the size of the smaller repertoire. RTK rarefaction, the Chao1 estimator, and Recon v2.1 estimates of unobserved clonotypes were used to assess repertoire richness. For all TCRbeta clonotypes obtained by the gDNA method from a few donors, generation probabilities were computed with OLGA. In its TCRdb copy, this immuneACCESS table keeps in-frame sequences only and misses some clones. Where compared with another copy, unresolved V genes explain less than half of these, and the others have no known cause. The DNA gave D and trimming, while V, J and clone size come from that table. The sample table shows about 2 million clones, and 95% are seen once. The ten largest make up 0.13% of the sample.

What the research found in general, with its limitations: Even with the large sequencing depth, rarefaction of the sorted-subset datasets indicated that sequencing was incomplete. Compared with non-shared clonotypes, clonotypes shared by all four sorted-subset donors had higher generation probabilities. The small number of donors limited the genetic and exposure-history diversity represented. Pairwise subsampling led to the expectation that sequencing depth would affect the degree of clonotype sharing among donors. Around 5.4% of naive CD4, around 3.5% of naive CD8, about 2.5% of memory CD4, and roughly 0.4% of memory CD8 clonotypes were shared across several donors. Sampling was restricted to blood, and TCR repertoires in tissues likely differ from the TCR repertoires found in blood. Larger estimated clonotype richness was generally found for naive subsets than for memory subsets.

Including cysteine and phenylalanine, the CDR3 has 15 amino acids. Just CDR3 DNA is preserved here, 45 bases in frame from base 1. Germline trimming: 0 bases from V, 0 bases from J; junction bases outside gene matches: 1. Taken from the germline V gene (reference sequence), the CDR1 and CDR2 loops are SGHNT and YYREEE. As to this clone: The clone's antigen remains unknown. Base quality data are lacking; no much larger clone is found one base away.

Healthy HIV-negative adults with no recently reported acute infections or vaccinations were included as donors. Every donor was a Caucasian adult living in Nashville, Tennessee, USA. Magnetic negative selection was used to enrich CD4+ T cells, after which naive cells were positively selected on CD45RA and the negative fraction became the memory subset. Blood was obtained by leukapheresis, after which PBMCs were separated by Ficoll-Histopaque density gradient centrifugation and cryopreserved in liquid nitrogen vapor phase. Analytical flow cytometry was used to check the purity and quantity of every magnetically sorted T cell population. Genomic DNA was isolated from each sorted fraction and quantified by UV absorbance on a Nanodrop 2000c.

The chain uses TRBV5-4 and TRBJ2-5; 8 of the junction bases match TRBD2. The sequence derives from a young man in good health. Sequencing input: naive CD4+ T cells sorted from blood. This specimen's cell subset or site label, per the study, means: CD45RA+ positively selected. The CDR3 loop reads CASSLAAGDQETQYF. The sequenced DNA is TGTGCCAGCAGCTTGGCAGCGGGAGACCAAGAGACCCAGTACTTC.